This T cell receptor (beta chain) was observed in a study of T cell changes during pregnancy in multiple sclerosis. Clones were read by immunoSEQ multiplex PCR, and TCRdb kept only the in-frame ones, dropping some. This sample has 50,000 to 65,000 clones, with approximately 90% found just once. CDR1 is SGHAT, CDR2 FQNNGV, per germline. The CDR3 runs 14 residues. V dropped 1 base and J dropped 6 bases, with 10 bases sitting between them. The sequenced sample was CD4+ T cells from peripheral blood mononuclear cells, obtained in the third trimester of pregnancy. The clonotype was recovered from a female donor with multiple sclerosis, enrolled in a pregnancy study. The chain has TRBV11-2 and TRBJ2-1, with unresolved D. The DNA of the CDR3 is TGTGCCAGCAGCTTAGCCCTCTCTTCCAATGAGCAGTTCTTC. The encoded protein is CASSLALSSNEQFF.